The entry below describes one TCR beta chain. The sample originates from a study of regulatory T cells in long-lasting Graves disease. According to the study, TCR beta libraries were built with iRepertoire HTBI primers and CDR3-region Arm-PCR. Per the study methods: Sequenced samples collectively carried 62 TRBV and approximately 15 TRBJ segments. A single record per CDR3 protein comes from TCRdb applying MiXCR to the multiplex PCR reads. TCRdb's processing, not the authors', yielded these V and J calls. Of about 470,000 distinct CDR3 sequences listed, about 15% are singletons. As to time point: newly diagnosed GD, antithyroid drugs for less than 3 months. After RNA was extracted from PBMCs, the TCR library was made from it. CDR3 size: 15 residues. After removal of 5 bases from V and 0 bases from J, the junction contained 6 bases not matched to a gene. This sample also appeared in a second study, on T cells in Graves' hyperthyroidism and ophthalmopathy.

This sequence was found in a woman between 25 and 40 years old with Graves disease. Sequencing used peripheral blood mononuclear cells (PBMCs), obtained at new diagnosis, from a patient treated with antithyroid drugs. The chain combines TRBV12-3 or TRBV12-4 with TRBJ2-7; 8 bases align to TRBD1. Here the CDR3 reads CASSRGQGPSYEQYF. The CDR3 region has the DNA TGTGCCAGCAGTCGCGGACAGGGACCCTCCTACGAGCAGTACTTC.